This is a list of T cell receptor beta chains from one sample in a study of vaccination and CD4 T cells after COVID-19. MiXCR, run by TCRdb on the PCR reads, gives a single entry per CDR3 protein. The data contain about 17,000 distinct CDR3 sequences, 55% of them singletons. The antigens of these receptors remain unknown. Input material: CD4+ T cells from blood, cultured in vitro. The source of these receptors is a human donor who had recovered from COVID-19. CDR3s include the opening cysteine and the closing phenylalanine or tryptophan. A D gene is named only where the DNA matches it firmly. Clone size is shown for a subset of rows, as once, few, many or a class of expanded clone.

>NA|TRBJ2-5|few|TRBV10-1
TGCGCCAGCAGTCGTCGGCTAGACGCCGAGACCCAGTACTTC
CASSRRLDAETQYF
>NA|TRBJ2-6|NA|TRBV6-1
TGTGCCAGCAATGGGGTGGGCAGAACTGGGGCCAACGTCCTGACTTTC
CASNGVGRTGANVLTF
>TRBD1|TRBJ2-5|NA|TRBV5-1
TGCGCCAGCAGCTTGGCGGGACAGGGGGGACAAGAGACCCAGTACTTC
CASSLAGQGGQETQYF
>TRBD1|TRBJ1-4|NA|TRBV7-9
TGTGCCAGCAGCTCAGGACAGGGTACTAATGAAAAACTGTTTTTT
CASSSGQGTNEKLFF
>NA|TRBJ1-2|NA|TRBV24-1
TGTGCCACCAAAGACAGTGGTGGATATGGCTACACCTTC
CATKDSGGYGYTF
>TRBD2|TRBJ2-1|NA|TRBV20-1
TGCAGTGCGGAAAGCGGGAGGACCTACAATGAGCAGTTCTTC
CSAESGRTYNEQFF
>NA|TRBJ1-2|few|TRBV27
TGTGCCAGCAGCCAAGGGGGGAACCCCATAACCCGCTATGGCTACACCTTC
CASSQGGNPITRYGYTF
>NA|TRBJ2-6|NA|TRBV6-2/TRBV6-3
TGTGCCAGCAGTTACCTTGGGGGGGCCAACGTCCTGACTTTC
CASSYLGGANVLTF
>NA|TRBJ1-2|NA|TRBV20-1
TGCAGTGCTAGAGCCCCGGAGTACTATGGCTACACCTTC
CSARAPEYYGYTF
>NA|TRBJ2-3|NA|TRBV20-1
TGCAGTGGTATCCCCTCGGAGGGTACGAGCACAGATACGCAGTATTTT
CSGIPSEGTSTDTQYF
>NA|TRBJ1-2|NA|TRBV7-2
TGTGCCAGCAGCTTATCCAACTATGGCTACACCTTC
CASSLSNYGYTF
>NA|TRBJ1-1|medium-sized|TRBV6-1
TGTGCCAGTACACGACGGAACACTGAAGCTTTCTTT
CASTRRNTEAFF
>NA|TRBJ2-5|NA|TRBV7-6
TGTGCCAGCAGCTTAGGACCGACTCAAGAGACCCAGTACTTC
CASSLGPTQETQYF
>NA|TRBJ2-7|NA|TRBV6-5
TGTGCCAGCAGTTACTCGAGGGGATCCTACGAGCAGTACTTC
CASSYSRGSYEQYF
>TRBD2|TRBJ2-3|few|TRBV7-3
TGTGCCAGCAGCTCTGGGACTAGCGGGCTTAGCACAGATACGCAGTATTTT
CASSSGTSGLSTDTQYF
>NA|TRBJ2-5|NA|TRBV20-1
TGCAGTGCTAGAGAACAGGGAGAGACCCAGTACTTC
CSAREQGETQYF
>TRBD2|TRBJ2-1|NA|TRBV10-3
TGTGCCACCCGGTTCGAAACTAGCGGGGTTGAGCAGTTCTTC
CATRFETSGVEQFF
>TRBD1|TRBJ1-6|NA|TRBV11-2
TGTGCCAGCAGCTTCCGGCCCCCGACAGGGTCGGCTAATTCACCCCTCCACTTT
CASSFRPPTGSANSPLHF
>NA|TRBJ2-1|NA|TRBV11-1
TGTGCCAGCCTTCAGGGGGGCAGTTTCGGCAATGAGCAGTTCTTC
CASLQGGSFGNEQFF
>TRBD1|TRBJ1-5|NA|TRBV5-8
TGTGCCAGCAGCCTACAGGGGGCGGACAATCAGCCCCAGCATTTT
CASSLQGADNQPQHF
>NA|TRBJ2-7|NA|TRBV10-3
TGTGCCATCAGTGACCCGAGGGGCTCCTACGAGCAGTACTTC
CAISDPRGSYEQYF
>NA|TRBJ1-5|few|TRBV20-1
TGCAGTGCTAGAGGTAACGCCAATCAGCCCCAGCATTTT
CSARGNANQPQHF
>NA|TRBJ1-4|NA|TRBV21-1
TGTGCCTCAGCCGCGGACATTTACAATGAAAAACTGTTTTTT
CASAADIYNEKLFF
>NA|TRBJ1-5|NA|TRBV6-1
TGTGCCAGCAGAAAAACCGGAGGGTTTAGGCAGCCCCAGCATTTT
CASRKTGGFRQPQHF
>NA|TRBJ1-3|NA|TRBV19
TGTGCCAGCAATACTGGGGAAGGGAACACCATATATTTT
CASNTGEGNTIYF
>TRBD2|TRBJ2-1|NA|TRBV7-3
TGTGCCAGCAGCCCCTCCCGACTAGCGGGAATCAATGAGCAGTTCTTC
CASSPSRLAGINEQFF
>NA|TRBJ2-7|once|TRBV14
TGTGCCAGCAGCTGGAGTAGAACCTACGAGCAGTACTTC
CASSWSRTYEQYF
>TRBD2|TRBJ2-7|once|TRBV4-1
TGCGCCAGCAGCCAACCACTAGCGGGAGTGAACGAGCAGTACTTC
CASSQPLAGVNEQYF
>NA|TRBJ2-3|NA|TRBV5-4
TGTGCCAGCAGAAGGGACGGACGCACAGATACGCAGTATTTT
CASRRDGRTDTQYF
>TRBD1|TRBJ1-1|NA|TRBV7-9
TGTGCCAGCAGCTCCCTGAGGGGGCCTTGGACTGAAGCTTTCTTT
CASSSLRGPWTEAFF
>NA|TRBJ1-1|NA|TRBV2
TGTGCCAGCAGTTGGGGGGAAACTGAAGCTTTCTTT
CASSWGETEAFF
>NA|TRBJ1-1|NA|TRBV30
TGTGCCTGGAGTAAGTCGGGGGGCACTGAAGCTTTCTTT
CAWSKSGGTEAFF
>TRBD1|TRBJ2-4|NA|TRBV6-1
TGTGCCAGCAGTGAAGAGGCGGGGACAGGGATTGGGGCCAAAAACATTCAGTACTTC
CASSEEAGTGIGAKNIQYF
>NA|TRBJ1-1|NA|TRBV10-3
TGTGCCATCAGTGAGTCGGGGGGAACGGGCACTGAAGCTTTCTTT
CAISESGGTGTEAFF
>NA|TRBJ1-6|few|TRBV19
TGTGCCAGTAGGTCCCGGGCCGCCAATTCACCCCTCCACTTT
CASRSRAANSPLHF
>NA|TRBJ2-7|once|TRBV7-2
TGTGCCAGCAGCTTAGCCCTATACTACGAGCAGTACTTC
CASSLALYYEQYF
>NA|TRBJ1-3|NA|TRBV6-1
TGTGCCAGCAGTGAATCTACCCCTGGAAACACCATATATTTT
CASSESTPGNTIYF
>NA|TRBJ1-2|few|TRBV20-1
TGCAGTGCTAGAGCCCCCGGGGGCAGGGCAAACTATGGCTACACCTTC
CSARAPGGRANYGYTF
>NA|TRBJ2-2|few|TRBV7-7
TGTGCCAGCACCCGTGGCAGGGGGGATACCGGGGAGCTGTTTTTT
CASTRGRGDTGELFF
>TRBD1|TRBJ1-5|few|TRBV6-1
TGTGCCAGCAGCCGACAGGGTGGGAGCAATCAGCCCCAGCATTTT
CASSRQGGSNQPQHF
>TRBD1|TRBJ1-4|NA|TRBV19
TGTGCCAGTAGTCCCATGGGACAGGGCGATGAAAAACTGTTTTTT
CASSPMGQGDEKLFF